A selection of T cell receptor beta chains follows, all from one sample in a study of cytomegalovirus exposure and HLA in healthy donors. Assay used: immunoSEQ multiplex PCR; TCRdb lists only in-frame clones, some missing. This sample has about 150,000 clones; approximately 84% occur once, and the top ten carry less than 2.5%. Sequencing input: PBMCs. The source of these receptors is a woman between 18 and 29 years old in good health and CMV-seronegative. The CDR3 runs from the conserved cysteine through the conserved F or W. D genes are given only for firm matches. Expanded clones are given a class, and other clones once, few, many or no size at all.

clone size: .
D gene: .
V gene: TRBV6-4
J gene: TRBJ2-2
CDR3 DNA: TGTGCCAGCAGTGACTCTGGCAGAATGAACACCGGGGAGCTGTTTTTT
CDR3 protein: CASSDSGRMNTGELFF

clone size: .
D gene: .
V gene: TRBV12-5
J gene: TRBJ2-2
CDR3 DNA: TGTGCTAGTGGTTTGGGGCCCGGGGAGCTGTTTTTT
CDR3 protein: CASGLGPGELFF

clone size: .
D gene: .
V gene: TRBV9
J gene: TRBJ2-7
CDR3 DNA: TGTGCCAGCAGCGTCACAGGGAGCTCCTACGAGCAGTACTTC
CDR3 protein: CASSVTGSSYEQYF

clone size: .
D gene: TRBD1
V gene: TRBV19
J gene: TRBJ1-5
CDR3 DNA: TGTGCCACGGGACAGGGCGTTGGCAATCAGCCCCAGCATTTT
CDR3 protein: CATGQGVGNQPQHF

clone size: .
D gene: TRBD1
V gene: TRBV19
J gene: TRBJ1-2
CDR3 DNA: TGTGCCAGTAGCCCCACCACAGGGGACTCCTATGGCTACACCTTC
CDR3 protein: CASSPTTGDSYGYTF

clone size: .
D gene: TRBD1
V gene: TRBV28
J gene: TRBJ2-7
CDR3 DNA: TGTGCCAGCACCAAGGGGACAGCTGAGCAGTACTTC
CDR3 protein: CASTKGTAEQYF

clone size: once
D gene: TRBD1
V gene: TRBV27
J gene: TRBJ1-2
CDR3 DNA: TGTGCCAGCAGTTTATCGATGGACAGGGGGCTCTATGGCTACACCTTC
CDR3 protein: CASSLSMDRGLYGYTF

clone size: once
D gene: TRBD2
V gene: TRBV5-4
J gene: TRBJ2-5
CDR3 DNA: TGTGCCAGCAGGCCAGCGGGGGGGCGGAAGACCCAGTACTTC
CDR3 protein: CASRPAGGRKTQYF

clone size: .
D gene: TRBD2
V gene: TRBV29-1
J gene: TRBJ2-1
CDR3 DNA: TGCAGCGTTGAAGGGGGCGGGGGGGCGACTGAGCAGTTCTTC
CDR3 protein: CSVEGGGGATEQFF

clone size: .
D gene: TRBD1
V gene: TRBV4-2
J gene: TRBJ2-5
CDR3 DNA: TGTGCCAGCAGCCCTAAGGCCCCCGGGACAGATCAAGAGACCCAGTACTTC
CDR3 protein: CASSPKAPGTDQETQYF

clone size: .
D gene: .
V gene: TRBV5-6
J gene: TRBJ2-1
CDR3 DNA: TGTGCCAGCAGCTTGGCCAATGTAGGGGCGCAGTTCTTC
CDR3 protein: CASSLANVGAQFF

clone size: .
D gene: .
V gene: TRBV27
J gene: TRBJ2-7
CDR3 DNA: TGTGCCAGCAGTTTATCGCGGCAGCCCTACGAGCAGTACTTC
CDR3 protein: CASSLSRQPYEQYF

clone size: .
D gene: TRBD2
V gene: TRBV19
J gene: TRBJ2-3
CDR3 DNA: TGTGCCAGTAGTCATCGGACTAGCGGCTCCCACACAGATACGCAGTATTTT
CDR3 protein: CASSHRTSGSHTDTQYF

clone size: .
D gene: .
V gene: TRBV4-1
J gene: TRBJ2-1
CDR3 DNA: TGCGCCAGCAGCCAAGGCTCCAGCTCCTACAATGAGCAGTTCTTC
CDR3 protein: CASSQGSSSYNEQFF

clone size: .
D gene: .
V gene: TRBV4-1
J gene: TRBJ2-3
CDR3 DNA: TGCGCCAGCAGCCAAGGTTTTTGGAGGGCCTCTTCCTCGGATACGCAGTATTTT
CDR3 protein: CASSQGFWRASSSDTQYF

clone size: .
D gene: TRBD1
V gene: TRBV28
J gene: TRBJ1-1
CDR3 DNA: TGTGCCAGCAGCAGACAGGGTGGGGCTTTCTTT
CDR3 protein: CASSRQGGAFF

clone size: .
D gene: TRBD2
V gene: TRBV7-2
J gene: TRBJ2-1
CDR3 DNA: TGTGCCAGCAGCCAGGGACTAGCAGGCAATGAGCAGTTCTTC
CDR3 protein: CASSQGLAGNEQFF

clone size: .
D gene: .
V gene: TRBV4-3
J gene: TRBJ1-6
CDR3 DNA: TGCGCCAGCAGCCAAGATCAGAATCTTAATTCACCCCTCCACTTT
CDR3 protein: CASSQDQNLNSPLHF

clone size: .
D gene: .
V gene: TRBV6-1
J gene: TRBJ1-1
CDR3 DNA: TGTGCCAGCAGTGGCAGGGTATCCACTGAAGCTTTCTTT
CDR3 protein: CASSGRVSTEAFF

clone size: .
D gene: .
V gene: TRBV28
J gene: TRBJ1-1
CDR3 DNA: TGTGCCAGCAGTTTCAGCGCTAACACTGAAGCTTTCTTT
CDR3 protein: CASSFSANTEAFF

clone size: .
D gene: .
V gene: TRBV7-8
J gene: TRBJ2-6
CDR3 DNA: TGTGCCAGCAGCCGTCCTATGGGGGCCAACGTCCTGACTTTC
CDR3 protein: CASSRPMGANVLTF

clone size: .
D gene: .
V gene: TRBV9
J gene: TRBJ2-7
CDR3 DNA: TGTGCCAGCAGTCTAACTCCAACCCTGTCAGAGCAGTACTTC
CDR3 protein: CASSLTPTLSEQYF

clone size: .
D gene: .
V gene: TRBV15
J gene: TRBJ2-1
CDR3 DNA: TGTGCCACCGTAGCCTTCAATGAGCAGTTCTTC
CDR3 protein: CATVAFNEQFF

clone size: once
D gene: .
V gene: TRBV7-9
J gene: TRBJ1-2
CDR3 DNA: TGTGCCAGCAGCGATTCAGGGCCCTATGGCTACACCTTC
CDR3 protein: CASSDSGPYGYTF

clone size: .
D gene: .
V gene: TRBV27
J gene: TRBJ2-7
CDR3 DNA: TGTGCCAGCAGTTCCCCTACGGGGCAGTACTTC
CDR3 protein: CASSSPTGQYF

clone size: .
D gene: .
V gene: TRBV28
J gene: TRBJ1-2
CDR3 DNA: TGTGCCAGCCTCCCGGGGGGGGGCGAGTACTATGGCTACACCTTC
CDR3 protein: CASLPGGGEYYGYTF

clone size: .
D gene: TRBD2
V gene: TRBV9
J gene: TRBJ2-1
CDR3 DNA: TGTGCCAGCAGCGGTCGACTAGCGGGATCCAATGAGCAGTTCTTC
CDR3 protein: CASSGRLAGSNEQFF

clone size: .
D gene: .
V gene: TRBV9
J gene: TRBJ2-7
CDR3 DNA: TGTGCCAGCAGCCTAGCAGGCACCTTTAGAAACGAGCAGTACTTC
CDR3 protein: CASSLAGTFRNEQYF

clone size: .
D gene: .
V gene: TRBV7-2
J gene: TRBJ2-7
CDR3 DNA: TGTGCCAGCAGCTTAGACGGGAATGTGGTCTACGAGCAGTACTTC
CDR3 protein: CASSLDGNVVYEQYF

clone size: .
D gene: .
V gene: TRBV19
J gene: TRBJ1-2
CDR3 DNA: TGTGCCAGTTCGATAGGCAGGGGATCCTATGGCTATGGCTACACCTTC
CDR3 protein: CASSIGRGSYGYGYTF

clone size: .
D gene: TRBD1
V gene: TRBV2
J gene: TRBJ1-5
CDR3 DNA: TGTGCCAGCAGTGAAGCTGGGACAGTCAATCAGCCCCAGCATTTT
CDR3 protein: CASSEAGTVNQPQHF

clone size: .
D gene: TRBD2
V gene: TRBV7-2
J gene: TRBJ2-3
CDR3 DNA: TGTGCCAGCAGCCCCCTAGCGGGGGTACCCTTAGATACGCAGTATTTT
CDR3 protein: CASSPLAGVPLDTQYF

clone size: .
D gene: TRBD2
V gene: TRBV6-6
J gene: TRBJ2-2
CDR3 DNA: TGTGCCAGCAGTTTTATAGCGGGAGGGAACACCGGGGAGCTGTTTTTT
CDR3 protein: CASSFIAGGNTGELFF

clone size: .
D gene: .
V gene: TRBV4-3
J gene: TRBJ2-5
CDR3 DNA: TGCGCCAGCAGCCAAGATCCGAGAGAGACCCAGTACTTC
CDR3 protein: CASSQDPRETQYF

clone size: .
D gene: .
V gene: TRBV6-6
J gene: TRBJ2-3
CDR3 DNA: TGTGCCAGCAATCTCGGGGTGGGGAGCACAGATACGCAGTATTTT
CDR3 protein: CASNLGVGSTDTQYF

clone size: once
D gene: .
V gene: TRBV5-1
J gene: TRBJ2-5
CDR3 DNA: TGCGCCAGCTCTAAAGGGGAAGCGCGGGAGACCCAGTACTTC
CDR3 protein: CASSKGEARETQYF

clone size: .
D gene: TRBD2
V gene: TRBV7-2
J gene: TRBJ2-1
CDR3 DNA: TGTGCCAGCAGCCCCCGGACTAGCGGGAACCACAATGAGCAGTTCTTC
CDR3 protein: CASSPRTSGNHNEQFF

clone size: .
D gene: .
V gene: TRBV7-6
J gene: TRBJ1-6
CDR3 DNA: TGTGCCAGCAGCTTAGCCCCTCACTCGAGCTCCTATAATTCACCCCTCCACTTT
CDR3 protein: CASSLAPHSSSYNSPLHF

clone size: .
D gene: TRBD1
V gene: TRBV29-1
J gene: TRBJ1-5
CDR3 DNA: TGCAGCGTCACACTTGGGGCCGGGACAGTGCTCAATCAGCCCCAGCATTTT
CDR3 protein: CSVTLGAGTVLNQPQHF

clone size: .
D gene: TRBD1
V gene: TRBV29-1
J gene: TRBJ2-7
CDR3 DNA: TGCAGCGTGGGGGACAGGGCCGAGCAGTACTTC
CDR3 protein: CSVGDRAEQYF

clone size: .
D gene: .
V gene: TRBV2
J gene: TRBJ1-1
CDR3 DNA: TGTGCCAGCAGTGATGGGGGCAGGGCTGAAGCTTTCTTT
CDR3 protein: CASSDGGRAEAFF

clone size: .
D gene: .
V gene: TRBV28
J gene: TRBJ1-1
CDR3 DNA: TGTGCCAGCAAGGGGCAGGGATTCACTGAAGCTTTCTTT
CDR3 protein: CASKGQGFTEAFF

clone size: .
D gene: .
V gene: TRBV29-1
J gene: TRBJ2-3
CDR3 DNA: TGCAGCTCCCAATCGGACAGCAGGACCAAAGATACGCAGTATTTT
CDR3 protein: CSSQSDSRTKDTQYF

clone size: .
D gene: .
V gene: TRBV19
J gene: TRBJ2-4
CDR3 DNA: TGTGCCAGTAGATTCCAGCCGGGAGCAAACATTCAGTACTTC
CDR3 protein: CASRFQPGANIQYF

clone size: .
D gene: .
V gene: TRBV5-1
J gene: TRBJ1-2
CDR3 DNA: TGCGCCAGCAGCCAGGGAAACTATGGCTACACCTTC
CDR3 protein: CASSQGNYGYTF

clone size: .
D gene: TRBD1
V gene: TRBV6-7
J gene: TRBJ1-4
CDR3 DNA: TGTGCCAGCACCATCAGACAGGGGCGGAATAATGAAAAACTGTTTTTT
CDR3 protein: CASTIRQGRNNEKLFF

clone size: .
D gene: TRBD1
V gene: TRBV27
J gene: TRBJ1-2
CDR3 DNA: TGTGCCAGCAGTTCCGCCGGGACAGCAACTCCCTTATGGGGCTACACCTTC
CDR3 protein: CASSSAGTATPLWGYTF

clone size: .
D gene: .
V gene: TRBV30
J gene: TRBJ1-2
CDR3 DNA: TGTGCCTGGAGTCTGGGAGGCTATGGCTACACCTTC
CDR3 protein: CAWSLGGYGYTF

clone size: .
D gene: TRBD1
V gene: TRBV14
J gene: TRBJ2-7
CDR3 DNA: TGTGCCAGCAGTGACAGGGGGCAGGGGGTCTACGAGCAGTACTTC
CDR3 protein: CASSDRGQGVYEQYF

clone size: once
D gene: .
V gene: TRBV9
J gene: TRBJ2-7
CDR3 DNA: TGTGCCAGCAGCTTCCGGGACAACTCCTACGAGCAGTACTTC
CDR3 protein: CASSFRDNSYEQYF

clone size: .
D gene: TRBD1
V gene: TRBV30
J gene: TRBJ1-4
CDR3 DNA: TGTGCCTGGAGTGACACCGGGACAGATAATGAAAAACTGTTTTTT
CDR3 protein: CAWSDTGTDNEKLFF

clone size: .
D gene: .
V gene: TRBV28
J gene: TRBJ1-6
CDR3 DNA: TGTGCCAGCAGTTTACTCTCCGGGGAGAACTATAATTCACCCCTCCACTTT
CDR3 protein: CASSLLSGENYNSPLHF

clone size: .
D gene: TRBD2
V gene: TRBV6-5
J gene: TRBJ2-1
CDR3 DNA: TGTGCCAGCAAGGAGGCTAGCGGGCACAATGAGCAGTTCTTC
CDR3 protein: CASKEASGHNEQFF